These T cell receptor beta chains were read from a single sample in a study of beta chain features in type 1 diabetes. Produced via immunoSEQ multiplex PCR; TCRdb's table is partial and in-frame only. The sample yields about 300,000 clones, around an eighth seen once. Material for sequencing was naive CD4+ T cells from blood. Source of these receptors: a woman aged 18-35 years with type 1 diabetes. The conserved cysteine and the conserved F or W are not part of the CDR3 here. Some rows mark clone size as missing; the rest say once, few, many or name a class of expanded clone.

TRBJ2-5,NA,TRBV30,AWTLMETQY
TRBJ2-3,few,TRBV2,ASSEDWRDTQY
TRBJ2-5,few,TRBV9,ASSVGQGAGETQY
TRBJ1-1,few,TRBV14,ASSYRRPTEAF
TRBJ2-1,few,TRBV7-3,ASSLRASGGYNEQF
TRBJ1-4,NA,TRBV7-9,ASSIIMQGTTNEKLF
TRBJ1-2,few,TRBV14,ASGKTVNYGYT
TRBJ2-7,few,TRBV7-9,ASRSTGDRWPYEQY
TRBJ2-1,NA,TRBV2,ASSRGLAGSYNEQF
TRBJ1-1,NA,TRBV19,ASSSQGAGTEAF
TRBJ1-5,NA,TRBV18,ASSLDRVAGQPQH
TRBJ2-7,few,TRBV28,ASSVTPTYEQY
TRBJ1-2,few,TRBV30,AWSSGQGLIGSDGYT
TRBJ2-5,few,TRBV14,ASSQRLLQETQY
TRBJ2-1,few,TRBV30,AWSRGLGSGRNNEQF